The 10 T cell receptor beta chains below all came from one sample that was sequenced in a study of response to subunit inactivated influenza vaccine. TCRdb fed the RT-PCR reads into MiXCR, producing one record per CDR3 protein. Found here are about 570,000 distinct CDR3 sequences, roughly 12% of them singletons; the top ten hold 9.5% to 11%. Another study also made use of these data, one on T cells expressing NK-cell markers. Per that study: Scientists made TCR beta cDNA using 5'RACE template switching with UMIs.

The specimen was PBMCs from blood, collected on the day of vaccination. These receptors came from a man over 45 who received an inactivated influenza vaccine.

This chain links TRBV5-1 with TRBJ2-7; D may correspond to TRBD1 or TRBD2 (8 bases each). Germline loops: CDR1 SGHRS, CDR2 YFSETQ. The ends were cut back, 9 bases at V and 6 bases at J, with 25 bases in the middle. The CDR3 has 15 amino acids. The CDR3 loop is CATAGGPGTSFEQYF. For the CDR3, the DNA is TGCGCCACGGCAGGGGGCCCCGGGACTAGTTTCGAGCAGTACTTC.

This chain links TRBV12-3 or TRBV12-4 with TRBJ2-7; D call uncertain. Trimming took 6 bases from V and 5 from J, leaving 17 bases between them. The CDR3 runs to 14 residues. The CDR3 DNA sequence: TGTGCCAGCAGCCTTCACCCGGGCAGCGACGAGCAGTACTTC. This sequence encodes CASSLHPGSDEQYF.

This clonotype has a handful of counts. V and J are TRBV5-1 and TRBJ1-1, with a weak D call TRBD1 (6 bases). The V end was cut by 3 bases, the J end by 1 base, with 19 bases between. The CDR3 covers 17 residues. Germline values: CDR1 SGHRS, CDR2 YFSETQ. The chain's CDR3 is CASSYRTAMTPNTEAFF. The CDR3 nucleotides read TGCGCCAGCAGCTACCGGACAGCCATGACACCGAACACTGAAGCTTTCTTT.

The sample holds many counts of this clonotype. The V gene is TRBV4-3, the J gene TRBJ1-1, with D perhaps matching TRBD1 (5 bases). Trimming took off 0 bases at V and 3 bases at J, with 11 bases between the two ends. The CDR3 totals 15 residues. The germline CDR1 and CDR2 sequences are LGHNA and YSLEER. CDR3 in amino acids: CASSQDLGRDTEAFF. CDR3 DNA sequence: TGCGCCAGCAGCCAAGATCTGGGGCGGGACACTGAAGCTTTCTTT.

The gene calls are TRBV20-1 and TRBJ2-7, with D perhaps TRBD1 (6 bases). This CDR3 is 13 amino acids long. From germline, CDR1 is DFQATT and CDR2 SNEGSKA (reference sequence). The V and J ends lost 3 bases and 3 bases respectively, with 12 bases between them. The DNA for the CDR3 is TGCAGTGCTAGCTATGGACAGCTCTACGAGCAGTACTTC. It specifies CSASYGQLYEQYF.

This clonotype showed up just a few times. The chain is built from TRBV5-1 and TRBJ1-5; D remains unclear. Germline CDR1 reads SGHRS; CDR2 reads YFSETQ. The CDR3 spans 15 residues. Trimming removed 0 bases from V and 1 base from J, with 8 bases in between. CDR3 DNA: TGCGCCAGCAGCTTGGACGGGGAGAGCAATCAGCCCCAGCATTTT. It is translated as CASSLDGESNQPQHF.

This clonotype was picked up one time. The CDR3 protein is CASSRLGGRRMDTQYF. As DNA, the CDR3 is TGTGCCAGCAGCCGGCTTGGCGGGAGGAGGATGGATACGCAGTATTTT. The V and J genes are TRBV7-2 and TRBJ2-3; 8 bases match TRBD2. After removal of 5 bases from V and 6 bases from J, the junction contained 13 bases not matched to a gene. Looked up from germline, CDR1 is SGHTA and CDR2 is FQGNSA. The CDR3 loop spans 16 amino acids.

This clonotype was recorded at least ten times. V is TRBV5-5 and J is TRBJ1-2; no clear D. V lost 0 bases, J lost 4 bases, and 13 bases lay in between. Looked up from germline, CDR1 is SGHKS and CDR2 is YYEKEE (reference sequence). The CDR3 sequence is 15 residues long. CDR3 sequence: CASSLVTGIGYGYTF. The CDR3 DNA follows: TGTGCCAGCAGCTTGGTTACGGGGATCGGCTATGGCTACACCTTC.

The chain carries TRBV15 and TRBJ2-7, with D perhaps being TRBD1 or TRBD2 (5 bases each). V gave up 3 bases and J gave up 6 bases, with 12 bases separating them. CDR1 and CDR2 (germline): LNHNV, YYDKDF (reference sequence). The CDR3 has 13 amino acids. The CDR3 bases are TGTGCCACCAGCAGGGGGGAAGTCAGCGAGCAGTACTTC. Protein: CATSRGEVSEQYF.

This chain connects TRBV10-3 to TRBJ2-5; TRBD2 might be the D (6 bases). With 2 bases removed from V and 2 bases from J, the gap between germline ends came to 12 bases. CDR1 is ENHRY and CDR2 is SYGVKD in the germline V gene. The CDR3 has 15 residues. The CDR3 nucleotides are TGTGCCATCAGTGAGCGGGACTCAGGGCAAGAGACCCAGTACTTC. Translation gives CAISERDSGQETQYF.